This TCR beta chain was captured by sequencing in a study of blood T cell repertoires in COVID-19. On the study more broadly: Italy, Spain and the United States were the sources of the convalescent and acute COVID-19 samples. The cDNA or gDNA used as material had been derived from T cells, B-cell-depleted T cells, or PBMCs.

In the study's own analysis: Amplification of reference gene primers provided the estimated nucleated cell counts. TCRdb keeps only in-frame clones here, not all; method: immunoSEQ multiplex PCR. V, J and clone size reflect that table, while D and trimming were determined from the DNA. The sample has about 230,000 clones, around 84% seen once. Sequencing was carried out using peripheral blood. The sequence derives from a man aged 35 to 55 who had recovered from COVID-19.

CDR3 region: CASSLDGGAETQYF. The CDR3 DNA follows: TGCGCCAGCAGCCTAGATGGGGGGGCGGAGACCCAGTACTTC. The chain carries TRBV5-1 and TRBJ2-5; TRBD2 might be the D (7 bases). Trimming took 4 bases from V and 5 from J, leaving 15 bases between them. CDR3 length: 14 residues. The germline gives CDR1 SGHRS, CDR2 YFSETQ.